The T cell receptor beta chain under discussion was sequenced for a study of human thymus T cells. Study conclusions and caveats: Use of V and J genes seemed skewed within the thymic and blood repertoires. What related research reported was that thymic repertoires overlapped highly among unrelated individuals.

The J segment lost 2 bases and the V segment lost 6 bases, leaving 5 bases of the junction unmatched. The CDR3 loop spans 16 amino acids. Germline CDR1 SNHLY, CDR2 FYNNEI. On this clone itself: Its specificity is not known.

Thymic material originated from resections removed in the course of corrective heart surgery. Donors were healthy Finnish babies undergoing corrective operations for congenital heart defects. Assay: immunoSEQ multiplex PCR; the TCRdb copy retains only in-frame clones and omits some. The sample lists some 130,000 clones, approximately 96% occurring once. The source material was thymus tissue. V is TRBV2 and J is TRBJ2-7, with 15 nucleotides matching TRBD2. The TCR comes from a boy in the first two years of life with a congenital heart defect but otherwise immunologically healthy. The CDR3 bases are TGTGCCAGCAGAGATGGGACTAGCGGGGGGACCTACGAGCAGTACTTC. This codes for CASRDGTSGGTYEQYF.